This T cell receptor beta chain is drawn from a study of T cell clusters in autoimmune cytopenias. TRB was amplified by touch-down multiplex PCR, primer pools A and B combined. TCRdb reprocessed the multiplex PCR reads, with one entry per CDR3 protein and no DNA. This repertoire includes over 3,500 distinct CDR3 sequences. Each sample's input was roughly 270 ng genomic DNA, some 38,000 genome equivalents. The sample also formed part of further work on T cell repertoires in aging, cancer and after chemotherapy. From that paper: Clear clonal overlap appeared across healthy donor samples taken over several months to years.

The sequenced sample consisted of peripheral blood. This TCR was sampled from a human donor in good health.

The CDR3 is CASSFNLQGAQVAFF. This chain links TRBV6-2 or TRBV6-3 with TRBJ1-1; TCRdb reports TRBD1, a call that lacks DNA to check it against. The CDR3 has 15 amino acids. Germline V gene lookup returns CDR1 MNHEY and CDR2 SVGEGT.